One and the same sample provided the 4 T cell receptor beta chains below, sequenced in a study of shared clonotypes between healthy human individuals. The protocol was immunoSEQ multiplex PCR, while the TCRdb copy is restricted to in-frame clones and leaves out a portion. The data contain over 1.5 million clones, roughly 98% of them singletons. Sequenced: naive CD4+ T cells sorted from blood. Subset defined: CD45RA+ positively selected. All receptors come from a man aged 30-40 years in good health.

The chain couples TRBV11-3 to TRBJ2-2; tentatively, D is TRBD2 (5 bases). The CDR3 runs 11 residues. Germline V gene lookup returns CDR1 SGHNT and CDR2 YENEEA. V was trimmed by 8 bases and J by 4 bases, leaving 5 bases between them. CDR3 DNA: TGTGCCAGCCGGGGCACCGGGGAGCTGTTTTTT. Protein: CASRGTGELFF.

This clone has just one count. V usage is TRBV2 and J usage is TRBJ2-1; D may be TRBD2 (5 bases). Trimming removed 6 bases from V and 12 bases from J, with 18 bases in between. Germline values: CDR1 SNHLY, CDR2 FYNNEI. This CDR3 has 13 residues. The CDR3 DNA reads as TGTGCCAGCAGAAGCGGCCCTCTACTTAGGCAGTTCTTC. As protein: CASRSGPLLRQFF.

The CDR3 nucleotides read TGTGCCAGCTCAACAGAGACTAACTATGGCTACACCTTC. It specifies CASSTETNYGYTF. V is TRBV2 and J is TRBJ1-2; D is undetermined. In germline, CDR1 is SNHLY, CDR2 FYNNEI. Trimming left V 8 bases short and J 0 bases short, with 10 bases between. This CDR3 contains 13 residues.

This sequence joins TRBV7-8 and TRBJ2-1, with D unclear. Trimming shortened V by 0 bases and J by 5 bases, and 5 bases separated the two germline ends. Germline V gives CDR1 SGHVS, CDR2 FQNEAQ. The CDR3 runs to 13 residues. Here the CDR3 reads CASSLASHNEQFF. The DNA for the CDR3 is TGTGCCAGCAGCTTAGCTAGCCACAATGAGCAGTTCTTC. Combining the CDR3 with reference TRBV7-8 and TRBJ2-1 gives the whole variable domain GAGVSQSPRYKVAKRGQDVALRCDPISGHVSLFWYQQALGQGPEFLTYFQNEAQLDKSGLPSDRFFAERPEGSVSTLKIQRTQQEDSAVYLCASSLASHNEQFFGPGTRLTVL.